The present TCR beta chain was sequenced within a study of shared clonotypes between healthy human individuals. On this clone itself: Its antigen is still unknown.

Study-level findings and limits: Estimated richness was generally greater in naive than memory subsets. A handful of donors had 4% to 6.5% of their naive CD4 clonotypes in common.

Germline V gene data show CDR1 as MDHEN and CDR2 as SYDVKM. The V end was cut by 3 bases, the J end by 7 bases, with 4 bases between. The CDR3 is 11 residues long. Healthy HIV-negative adults with no recent acute infections or vaccinations were recruited as donors. The assay was carried out at the deep level. Here immunoSEQ multiplex PCR was the method, and the copy in TCRdb shows in-frame clones only, minus some. The sample includes fewer than 2.5 million clones, approximately 93% of them seen just once. Sequencing was performed on naive CD4+ T cells from PBMCs. Subset specified: CD45RA+ positively selected. The chain links TRBV28 to TRBJ2-4; D is unclear. This clonotype was obtained from a man younger than 30 in good health. Some clones in this sample may be carry-over from other donors' samples. The CDR3 loop is CASSLMNIQYF. The CDR3 coding sequence is TGTGCCAGCAGTTTGATGAACATTCAGTACTTC. The full variable domain, its missing parts supplied by reference TRBV28 and TRBJ2-4, is DVKVTQSSRYLVKRTGEKVFLECVQDMDHENMFWYRQDPGLGLRLIYFSYDVKMKEKGDIPEGYSVSREKKERFSLILESASTNQTSMYLCASSLMNIQYFGAGTRLSVL.